The entry below gives a single T cell receptor (beta chain) sequence along with its context. This sample is part of a study of T-cell memory formation after mild COVID-19. Germline V gene data show CDR1 as MNHEY and CDR2 as SMNVEV (reference sequence). The CDR3 totals 15 residues. Trimming pared 1 base from V and 1 base from J, leaving 9 bases between. Each CDR3 protein is one row after TCRdb ran MiXCR on the 5' RACE reads. Of about 290,000 distinct CDR3 sequences in the sample, about 20% were seen once. This clonotype was obtained from a man younger than 35 who had mild COVID-19 (a few samples of this study predate the infection). Cell type and time point are not known. Sequences were obtained from PBMCs or a T cell subset sorted from them (not recorded which). This chain links TRBV27 with TRBJ2-3; TRBD1 might be the D (5 bases). CDR3 protein: CASSLWGRGTDTQYF. The CDR3 DNA reads as TGTGCCAGCAGTTTATGGGGCAGGGGCACAGATACGCAGTATTTT.